This T cell receptor beta chain came from a study of blood T cell repertoires in COVID-19. In the study overall: The origin of the acute and convalescent COVID-19 samples was the United States, Italy and Spain.

Trimming cost V 6 bases and J 5 bases; bases outside gene matches: 3. The CDR3 runs to 12 residues. Germline assignment: CDR1 SEHNR and CDR2 FQNEAQ (reference sequence). How the authors handled the data: Amplification from reference gene primers served as the basis for estimated nucleated cell counts. Clones were read by immunoSEQ multiplex PCR, and TCRdb kept only the in-frame ones, dropping some. That table is the source of V, J and clone size, and D and trimming were worked out from the DNA. The table has hundreds of thousands of clones, around 86% seen once; the top ten hold more than 1.4%. This clone was detected a few times.

The sequencing input was peripheral blood. The chain uses TRBV7-9 and TRBJ2-7; 8 nucleotides align to TRBD1. The sequence derives from a young woman with active or convalescent COVID-19. CDR3 loop: CASSSQGDEQYF. The CDR3 DNA sequence: TGTGCCAGCAGTTCACAGGGGGACGAGCAGTACTTC.